A single sample is the source of the 9 T cell receptor beta chains below, sequenced in a study of T cells after yellow fever vaccination. In TCRdb, the 5' RACE reads were re-called with MiXCR into one record per CDR3 protein. The data hold about 120,000 distinct CDR3 sequences, with 7.5% to 9.5% observed a single time. The sequences come from CD8+ T cells sorted from PBMCs, collected 45 days after the yellow fever booster vaccination. The receptors derive from a man younger than 45 who received the YFV17D yellow fever vaccine.

This clonotype was recorded only once. J is TRBJ2-2 and V is TRBV14; D uncertain. Trimming shortened V by 4 bases and J by 0 bases, and 12 bases separated the two germline ends. The CDR3 loop spans 16 amino acids. Germline loops: CDR1 SGHDN, CDR2 FVKESK. DNA of the CDR3: TGTGCCAGCAGCCTCTGGGCGGATTCGAACACCGGGGAGCTGTTTTTT. Amino acids: CASSLWADSNTGELFF.

The chain carries TRBV18 and TRBJ2-3; 7 nucleotides line up with TRBD1. This CDR3 is built from 14 residues. V lost 3 bases to trimming and J lost 6 bases; unmatched junction nucleotides: 6. From germline, CDR1 is KGHSH and CDR2 LQKENI. The CDR3 DNA sequence: TGTGCCAGCTCACCCACGACAGGGTCGGATACGCAGTATTTT. Amino acids: CASSPTTGSDTQYF.

This clonotype was seen repeatedly, ten times or more. V gene TRBV6-2 or TRBV6-3 combines with J gene TRBJ1-1; D gene unclear. This CDR3 is 11 amino acids long. CDR1 MNHEY and CDR2 SVGEGT come from the germline V gene. Trimming left V 2 bases short and J 4 bases short, with 2 bases between. CDR3 nucleotide sequence: TGTGCCAGCAGTTACGGCACTGAAGCTTTCTTT. Amino acid sequence: CASSYGTEAFF.

Many counts were recorded for this clonotype. The genes are TRBV9 and TRBJ1-2; D is unresolved. CDR3 length equals 14 residues. Germline-derived CDR1 and CDR2 are SGDLS and YYNGEE. V was cut by 0 bases and J by 6 bases, with 12 bases left in between. DNA for the CDR3: TGTGCCAGCAGCGTAGTGGGAGGGAATCATGGCTACACCTTC. It is translated as CASSVVGGNHGYTF.

The chain links TRBV28 to TRBJ2-3, with no clear D. The germline V gene encodes CDR1 MDHEN and CDR2 SYDVKM. CDR3 length: 14 residues. V lost 1 base and J 0 bases, leaving 5 bases between the germline ends. CDR3 region: CASSLSVSTDTQYF. The CDR3 DNA reads TGTGCCAGCAGTTTATCGGTTAGCACAGATACGCAGTATTTT.

This clonotype occurred a few times. The rearrangement joins TRBV18 to TRBJ1-5; D is possibly TRBD1 (5 bases). The germline V gene has CDR1 KGHSH and CDR2 LQKENI. Trimming took 3 bases from V and 9 from J, leaving 12 bases between them. The CDR3 sequence is 13 residues long. Here the CDR3 DNA reads TGTGCCAGCTCACCGGAGGGGTGGGGGCCCCAGCATTTT. Translated, it gives CASSPEGWGPQHF.

This clonotype showed up just a few times. V and J are TRBV11-2 and TRBJ2-1; 8 nucleotides agree with TRBD2. Per germline, CDR1 SGHAT and CDR2 FQNNGV. V trimming: 5 bases; J trimming: 7 bases; junction bases outside the gene matches: 4. The CDR3 has 13 residues. CDR3: CASSRSGANEQFF. CDR3 nucleotide sequence: TGTGCCAGCAGCCGTAGCGGGGCGAATGAGCAGTTCTTC.

There are many counts of this clonotype. This sequence joins TRBV20-1 and TRBJ2-3; no definite D call. The CDR3 sequence is 15 residues long. Germline CDR1 reads DFQATT; CDR2 reads SNEGSKA (reference sequence). Trimming left V 2 bases short and J 2 bases short, with 14 bases between. The CDR3 DNA is TGCAGTGCTAGAACCCCCCTAACCCCCACAGATACGCAGTATTTT. This translates into CSARTPLTPTDTQYF.

This clonotype was seen repeatedly, ten times or more. The genes are TRBV29-1 and TRBJ2-1; D call uncertain. The CDR3 totals 14 residues. The germline V gene encodes CDR1 SQVTM and CDR2 ANQGSEA. Between the trimmed V and J ends, which lost 8 bases and 2 bases, there was a span of 16 bases. CDR3 protein: CSTYSTGPYNEQFF. CDR3 in DNA: TGCAGCACCTACTCCACTGGGCCCTACAATGAGCAGTTCTTC.